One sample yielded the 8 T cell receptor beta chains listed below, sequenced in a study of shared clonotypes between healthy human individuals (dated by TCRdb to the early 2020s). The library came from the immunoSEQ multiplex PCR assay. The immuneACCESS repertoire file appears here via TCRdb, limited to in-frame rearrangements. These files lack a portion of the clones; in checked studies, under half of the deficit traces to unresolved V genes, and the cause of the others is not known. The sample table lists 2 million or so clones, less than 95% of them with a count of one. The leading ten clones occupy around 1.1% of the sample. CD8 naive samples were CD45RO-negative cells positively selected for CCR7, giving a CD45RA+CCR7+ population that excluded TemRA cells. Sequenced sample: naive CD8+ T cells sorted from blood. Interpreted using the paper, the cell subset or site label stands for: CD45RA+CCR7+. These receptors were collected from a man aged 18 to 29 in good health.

CDR3 DNA sequence: TGTGCTAGTGCCTTAGGAGGATTCCCCTACGAGCAGTACTTC. As protein: CASALGGFPYEQYF. The chain combines TRBV12-5 with TRBJ2-7; D possibly corresponds to TRBD2 (5 bases). This CDR3 is 14 amino acids long. Germline CDR1 reads LGHNT; CDR2 reads FRNRAP. Trimming left V 7 bases short and J 2 bases short, with 15 bases between.

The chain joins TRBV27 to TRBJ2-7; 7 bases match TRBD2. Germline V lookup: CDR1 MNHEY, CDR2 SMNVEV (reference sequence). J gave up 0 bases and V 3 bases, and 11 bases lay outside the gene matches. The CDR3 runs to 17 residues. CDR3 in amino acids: CASSFLASGTSSYEQYF. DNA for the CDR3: TGTGCCAGCAGTTTCTTGGCTAGCGGTACCAGCTCCTACGAGCAGTACTTC.

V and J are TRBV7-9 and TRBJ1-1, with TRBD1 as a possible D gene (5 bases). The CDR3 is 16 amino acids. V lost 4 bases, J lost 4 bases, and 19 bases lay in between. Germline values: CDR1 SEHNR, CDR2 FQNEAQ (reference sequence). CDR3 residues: CASSSLPGADGTEAFF. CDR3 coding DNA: TGTGCCAGCAGCTCACTACCCGGGGCGGACGGCACTGAAGCTTTCTTT.

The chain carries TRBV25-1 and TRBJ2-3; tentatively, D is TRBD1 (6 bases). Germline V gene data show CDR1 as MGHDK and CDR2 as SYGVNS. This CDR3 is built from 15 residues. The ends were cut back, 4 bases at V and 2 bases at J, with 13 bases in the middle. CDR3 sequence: CASSVTGEYTDTQYF. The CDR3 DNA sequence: TGTGCCAGCAGTGTGACAGGCGAGTACACAGATACGCAGTATTTT.

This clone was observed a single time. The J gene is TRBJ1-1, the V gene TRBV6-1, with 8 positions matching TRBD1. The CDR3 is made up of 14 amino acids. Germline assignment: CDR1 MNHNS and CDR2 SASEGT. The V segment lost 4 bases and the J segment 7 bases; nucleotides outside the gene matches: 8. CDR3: CASSASGGADEAFF. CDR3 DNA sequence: TGTGCCAGCAGTGCTTCAGGGGGCGCCGATGAAGCTTTCTTT.

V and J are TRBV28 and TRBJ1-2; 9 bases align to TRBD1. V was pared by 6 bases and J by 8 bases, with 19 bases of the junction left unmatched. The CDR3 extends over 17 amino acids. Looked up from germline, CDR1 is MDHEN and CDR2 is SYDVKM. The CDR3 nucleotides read TGTGCCAGCAGCTCGGACAGGGGCTCTTTGGCCGGGAAAGGCTACACCTTC. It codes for CASSSDRGSLAGKGYTF.

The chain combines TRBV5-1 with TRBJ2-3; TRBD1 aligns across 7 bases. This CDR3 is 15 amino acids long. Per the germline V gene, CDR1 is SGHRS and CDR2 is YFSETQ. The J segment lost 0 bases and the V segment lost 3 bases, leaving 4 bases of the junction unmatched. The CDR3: CASSSDRASTDTQYF. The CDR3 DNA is TGCGCCAGCAGCTCCGACAGGGCTAGCACAGATACGCAGTATTTT.

CDR3 sequence: CASNPQAQDEQYF. The CDR3 DNA sequence: TGTGCCAGCAATCCCCAGGCCCAGGACGAGCAGTACTTC. The genes are TRBV13 and TRBJ2-7; D remains ambiguous. This CDR3 region has 13 residues. CDR1 and CDR2 from the germline V gene are PRHDT and FYEKMQ (reference sequence). Deletions cut 7 bases from V and 5 bases from J, with 15 bases between.